The present entry profiles one TCR beta chain with its context. V lost 2 bases and J lost 4, with 12 bases in between. From germline, CDR1 is ENHRY and CDR2 SYGVKD. The CDR3 contains 14 residues. The data are from a study of blood T cell repertoires in COVID-19. As for the study in general: Both acute and convalescent COVID-19 samples were obtained from the United States, Italy and Spain. PBMCs, B-cell-depleted T cells, or T cells were the source of the cDNA or gDNA that made up the material.

The table came from immunoSEQ multiplex PCR; TCRdb's copy has only in-frame clones and leaves some out. The data show roughly 160,000 clones, approximately 85% seen once. The rearrangement links TRBV10-3 to TRBJ2-7; D ambiguous. The specimen was peripheral blood. This TCR was recovered from a man older than 75 with COVID-19, enrolled during active disease. CDR3 residues: CAISEGEVAYEQYF. Here the CDR3 DNA reads TGTGCCATCAGTGAGGGCGAGGTGGCGTACGAGCAGTACTTC.